A single sample is the source of the 7 T cell receptor beta chains below, sequenced in a study of regulatory T cells in long-lasting Graves disease. The time point denotes: newly diagnosed GD, antithyroid drugs for less than 3 months. The TCR library was prepared using RNA isolated from PBMCs. Researchers made TCR beta libraries by using iRepertoire HTBI primers and running Arm-PCR on CDR3 regions. TCRdb itself ran the multiplex PCR reads through MiXCR, one entry per CDR3 protein. The table shows roughly 400,000 distinct CDR3 sequences, with roughly 15% occurring only once. This same sample was also taken into another study, of T cells in Graves' hyperthyroidism and ophthalmopathy.

The sample was peripheral blood mononuclear cells (PBMCs), taken at new diagnosis, from a patient treated with antithyroid drugs. Source of these receptors: a woman aged 18-29 years with Graves disease.

V gene TRBV15 combines with J gene TRBJ2-3, with TRBD2 matching 10 bases. Germline V gene sequence: CDR1 LNHNV, CDR2 YYDKDF (reference sequence). This CDR3 region has 17 residues. The V and J ends lost 3 bases and 3 bases, in that order; junction bases with no gene match: 9. The CDR3 sequence: CATSRSRTSGLTDTQYF. In DNA, the CDR3 is TGTGCCACCAGCAGGTCCCGGACTAGCGGACTTACAGATACGCAGTATTTT.

This clonotype was observed at least ten times. The J gene is TRBJ1-2, the V gene TRBV28; D is ambiguous. This CDR3 is built from 15 residues. CDR1 and CDR2 from the germline V gene are MDHEN and SYDVKM. V was shortened by 5 bases and J by 4 bases, with 17 bases between the two germline ends. The CDR3, as DNA: TGTGCCAGCAGTCCCAGCTTTGACACACGCTATGGCTACACCTTC. The encoded protein is CASSPSFDTRYGYTF.

This clonotype was seen repeatedly, ten times or more. At one end the junction does not follow the germline gene, possibly because of a read error. The chain joins TRBV5-1 to TRBJ1-1, with D possibly being TRBD1 (5 bases). Germline V CDR1 and CDR2: SGHRS, YFSETQ. There are 14 residues in the CDR3. The CDR3 loop reads CASSLDRENTEAFF. Here the CDR3 DNA reads TGTGCCAGCAGTTTAGACAGAGAGAACACTGAAGCTTTCTTT.

A few counts support this clonotype. The V and J genes are TRBV6-5 and TRBJ2-7; D unresolved. This CDR3 spans 17 amino acids. CDR1 and CDR2 (germline): MNHEY, SVGAGI. Trimming shortened V by 0 bases and J by 0 bases, and 15 bases separated the two germline ends. CDR3 sequence: CASSYSGSTQSSYEQYF. The CDR3 region has the DNA TGTGCCAGCAGTTACTCAGGTAGCACCCAGAGCTCCTACGAGCAGTACTTC.

The CDR3 reads CASSSLVSYEQYF. The CDR3 region has the DNA TGTGCCAGCAGCTCATTGGTTTCGTACGAGCAGTACTTC. The chain combines TRBV5-6 with TRBJ2-7; D not certain. The CDR3 runs 13 residues. The V end lost 3 bases, the J end lost 4 bases, and 11 bases lay between the germline ends. CDR1 and CDR2 (germline): SGHDT, YYEEEE.

Of note for this clonotype: At one boundary the junction diverges from the germline segment, which might be a read error. The chain recombines TRBV20-1 with TRBJ1-4; maybe TRBD1 (5 bases). The CDR3 runs 14 residues. Looked up from germline, CDR1 is DFQATT and CDR2 is SNEGSKA (reference sequence). The chain's CDR3 is CSARDPGADERLFF. The CDR3 nucleotides read TGCAGTGCTAGAGATCCCGGGGCCGATGAAAGACTGTTTTTT.

The table lists this clonotype with a few counts. V usage is TRBV12-3 or TRBV12-4 and J usage is TRBJ2-7, with 10 bases lining up with TRBD2. This CDR3 region has 16 residues. V lost 0 bases and J lost 3; bases outside the gene matches: 5. The CDR3 protein is CASSLAPLAGVYEQYF. The CDR3 DNA sequence: TGTGCCAGCAGTTTAGCGCCTCTAGCGGGAGTCTACGAGCAGTACTTC.